This TCR beta chain was sequenced for a study of cytomegalovirus exposure and HLA in healthy donors. Vbeta (60) and Jbeta (13) primers were used in the PCR. Sequencing used immunoSEQ multiplex PCR; TCRdb keeps in-frame clones, though not all of them. The sample lists roughly 140,000 clones, over 60% occurring once. The sequence came from a woman between 25 and 40 years old in good health and CMV-seropositive. The sequencing input was PBMCs.

CDR3 DNA sequence: TGCGCCAGCAGTCCGGGACTAGCGGGAGGTGGATCCTACGAGCAGTACTTC. This codes for CASSPGLAGGGSYEQYF. This sequence joins TRBV5-1 and TRBJ2-7; TRBD2 matches 15 bases. The CDR3 contains 17 residues. Germline loops: CDR1 SGHRS, CDR2 YFSETQ. J was trimmed by 1 base and V by 5 bases; bases with no gene match: 7.